This T cell receptor (beta chain) emerged from a study of cytomegalovirus exposure and HLA in healthy donors. About this clone itself: Its antigen is unidentified.

Profiled with immunoSEQ multiplex PCR; TCRdb holds only in-frame clones, not every one. The data show over 55,000 clones, approximately 92% seen once. Study-wide results and caveats: Cytomegalovirus association was assigned to approximately 160 TCR beta chains.

Sequencing was performed on PBMCs. The sequence came from a man between 18 and 29 years old in good health and CMV-seronegative.

In DNA form, the CDR3 reads TGTGCCAGTAGTAGAATAGACAGAGACACCGGGGAGCTGTTTTTT. It is translated as CASSRIDRDTGELFF. The J gene is TRBJ2-2, the V gene TRBV19; a possible D gene is TRBD1 (5 bases). Germline lookup yields CDR1 LNHDA and CDR2 SQIVND (reference sequence). V was clipped by 4 bases and J by 3 bases, with 12 bases between them. This CDR3 spans 15 amino acids.